The table lists the clone carrying this T cell receptor beta chain with many counts. The antigen remains unidentified. This sample was included in a study of identical twins. General study results and limits: There was an excess of low generation probability in the out-of-frame alpha sequences that twins shared.

In every case, the donor was a healthy Caucasian. TCRdb re-called the 5' RACE reads through MiXCR, storing one row per CDR3 protein. There are roughly 150,000 distinct CDR3 sequences in the sample; around 3.5% occur only once, and more than 6.5% lies in the top ten. The clonotype was recovered from a young man in good health. The sequenced sample was memory T cells sorted from blood.

The CDR3 DNA reads TGTGCCAGCAGTACGAGGAACAGGAGCTCCTACAATGAGCAGTTCTTC. Translated: CASSTRNRSSYNEQFF. The chain carries TRBV6-2 or TRBV6-3 and TRBJ2-1; D possibly corresponds to TRBD1 (5 bases). Trimming left V 5 bases short and J 0 bases short, with 14 bases between. The CDR3 sequence is 16 residues long. Germline-derived CDR1 and CDR2 are MNHEY and SVGEGT.